These 30 T cell receptor beta chains were all obtained from the same sample, sequenced in a study of Graves' ophthalmopathy and Graves' hyperthyroidism. The authors amplified TCR beta CDR3 regions, and they did so from RNA transcripts for repertoire sequencing. HTBI-primed RT-PCR formed the first round, and a multiplex PCR formed the second. MiXCR, applied by TCRdb to the multiplex PCR reads, yields one record per CDR3 protein. The table lists about 550,000 distinct CDR3 sequences, 35% to 40% of them singletons. Sequencing was carried out using peripheral blood or thyroid tissue (not recorded which). The receptors were sampled from an adult man with Graves' hyperthyroidism.

The chain links TRBV2 to TRBJ1-1; 9 positions agree with TRBD1. Germline V gene data show CDR1 as SNHLY and CDR2 as FYNNEI. Trimming took 3 bases from V and 6 from J; bases not matched to a gene: 8. There are 15 residues in the CDR3. Here the CDR3 reads CASSDRGQGRSEAFF. CDR3 bases: TGTGCCAGCAGTGATAGGGGACAGGGTAGGTCTGAAGCTTTCTTT.

This chain joins TRBV7-9 and TRBJ2-7; D might be TRBD2 (6 bases). The ends were cut back, 5 bases at V and 0 bases at J, with 17 bases in the middle. CDR1 is SEHNR, CDR2 FQNEAQ, per germline (reference sequence). CDR3 length equals 16 residues. This chain's CDR3 is CASSQLEGPISYEQYF. CDR3 in DNA: TGTGCCAGCAGCCAATTGGAGGGGCCAATCTCCTACGAGCAGTACTTC.

The gene calls are TRBV20-1 and TRBJ2-3; 7 bases align to TRBD1. Germline CDR1 DFQATT, CDR2 SNEGSKA (reference sequence). This CDR3 has 13 amino acids. The J segment lost 8 bases and the V segment lost 6 bases, leaving 11 bases of the junction unmatched. Written as DNA, the CDR3 is TGCAGTGCGAAACACCGCGCAGGGGGTACGCAGTATTTT. Amino acids: CSAKHRAGGTQYF.

This clonotype was seen just once. The junction differs from germline at one of its ends, possibly a read error. This chain uses TRBV7-9 with TRBJ2-7; a weak D match, TRBD1 (6 bases). This CDR3 spans 12 amino acids. Germline CDR1 is SEHNR and CDR2 is FQNEAQ (reference sequence). The CDR3 DNA reads as TGCGCCAGCGCTCAGGGGACATTCGAGCAGTACTTC. This translates into CASAQGTFEQYF.

This clonotype occurred a few times. This chain links TRBV19 with TRBJ1-5; 8 bases fit TRBD1. This CDR3 comprises 14 residues. Losses at the gene ends were 10 bases for V and 4 bases for J; bases not matched to a gene: 9. Germline values: CDR1 LNHDA, CDR2 SQIVND (reference sequence). CDR3 in amino acids: CAIKIGDRNQPQHF. The DNA for the CDR3 is TGTGCCATCAAAATTGGGGACAGGAATCAGCCCCAGCATTTT. Combining the CDR3 with reference TRBV19 and TRBJ1-5 gives the whole variable domain DGGITQSPKYLFRKEGQNVTLSCEQNLNHDAMYWYRQDPGQGLRLIYYSQIVNDFQKGDIAEGYSVSREKKESFPLTVTSAQKNPTAFYLCAIKIGDRNQPQHFGDGTRLSIL.

This clonotype was seen many times. V gene TRBV18 combines with J gene TRBJ1-5; 7 bases map to TRBD1. Per the germline V gene, CDR1 is KGHSH and CDR2 is LQKENI. The ends lost 3 bases at V and 0 bases at J; junction bases unmatched: 2. CDR3 length equals 15 residues. The CDR3 region is CASSPGQYSNQPQHF. The CDR3, as DNA: TGTGCCAGCTCACCGGGACAGTATAGCAATCAGCCCCAGCATTTT.

The CDR3 loop is CATSRVSVQETQYF. As DNA, the CDR3 is TGTGCCACCAGCAGAGTTAGCGTACAGGAGACCCAGTACTTC. V gene TRBV15 combines with J gene TRBJ2-5; a weak D match, TRBD2 (5 bases). CDR1 and CDR2 from the germline V gene are LNHNV and YYDKDF (reference sequence). V was pared by 1 base and J by 5 bases, with 11 bases between. The CDR3 covers 14 residues.

This clonotype was recorded many times. The CDR3 region is CASSARRGDYGYTF. The CDR3 region has the DNA TGTGCCAGCAGCGCCCGCAGGGGGGACTATGGCTACACCTTC. This chain links TRBV7-2 with TRBJ1-2; 7 nucleotides line up with TRBD1. With V trimmed by 5 bases and J by 3 bases, 6 bases remained unmatched. CDR3 length: 14 amino acids. Germline values: CDR1 SGHTA, CDR2 FQGNSA.

The chain has TRBV13 and TRBJ2-2, with TRBD2 matching over 7 bases. This CDR3 contains 14 residues. Losses at the gene ends were 0 bases for V and 6 bases for J; bases not matched to a gene: 1. CDR1 is PRHDT, CDR2 FYEKMQ, per germline (reference sequence). The CDR3 here is CASSLGRGAGELFF. DNA of the CDR3: TGTGCCAGCAGCTTAGGCCGGGGGGCCGGGGAGCTGTTTTTT.

The chain links TRBV7-6 to TRBJ1-1; perhaps TRBD1 as D (5 bases). The CDR3 is 15 residues long. The germline CDR1 and CDR2 sequences are SGHVS and FNYEAQ. The V end lost 8 bases, the J end lost 5 bases, and 21 bases lay between the germline ends. The CDR3 nucleotides read TGTGCCAGCTCACCACCTCCAGGGAGTATAACTGAAGCTTTCTTT. The encoded protein is CASSPPPGSITEAFF.

This clonotype was seen at least ten times. V gene TRBV7-2 combines with J gene TRBJ2-7; D unclear. The CDR3 totals 13 residues. Trimming stripped 3 bases from V and 3 bases from J, with 9 bases between. The germline V gene has CDR1 SGHTA and CDR2 FQGNSA. This chain's CDR3 is CASSFHEVYEQYF. CDR3 coding DNA: TGTGCCAGCAGCTTCCATGAGGTCTACGAGCAGTACTTC.

The chain recombines TRBV25-1 with TRBJ2-7, with 9 nucleotides matching TRBD2. The germline V gene has CDR1 MGHDK and CDR2 SYGVNS. V trimming: 1 base; J trimming: 3 bases; junction bases outside the gene matches: 4. This CDR3 has 15 amino acids. CDR3 in amino acids: CASSEWGGGDYEQYF. Written as DNA, the CDR3 is TGTGCCAGCAGTGAATGGGGCGGGGGGGACTACGAGCAGTACTTC.

This clonotype has only one observation. The chain employs TRBV20-1 and TRBJ1-5; a weak D match, TRBD1 (6 bases). V dropped 3 bases and J dropped 7 bases, with 13 bases sitting between them. Germline V gene sequence: CDR1 DFQATT, CDR2 SNEGSKA (reference sequence). CDR3 length equals 13 residues. Here the CDR3 reads CSASQQGEQPQHF. The CDR3 DNA is TGCAGTGCTAGTCAACAGGGTGAACAGCCCCAGCATTTT.

A few counts support this clonotype. The rearrangement joins TRBV5-4 to TRBJ2-7; no clear D gene. Germline CDR1 SGHNT, CDR2 YYREEE (reference sequence). This CDR3 has 14 amino acids. Trimming removed 1 base from V and 5 bases from J, with 13 bases in between. Here the CDR3 reads CASSLFGSSHEQYF. The CDR3 DNA follows: TGTGCCAGCAGCTTGTTCGGTAGCAGCCACGAGCAGTACTTC.

This clonotype has a count of ten or more. V gene TRBV5-1 combines with J gene TRBJ1-3; 10 positions match TRBD1. Germline V gene sequence: CDR1 SGHRS, CDR2 YFSETQ. The V gene end was trimmed by 2 bases and the J gene end by 4 bases; junction bases not matched to a gene: 6. CDR3 length: 16 residues. CDR3 in amino acids: CASSFTGTGEGNTIYF. The CDR3 DNA is TGCGCCAGCAGCTTCACCGGGACAGGGGAAGGAAACACCATATATTTT. Together with reference TRBV5-1 and TRBJ1-3, the CDR3 gives the full variable domain: KAGVTQTPRYLIKTRGQQVTLSCSPISGHRSVSWYQQTPGQGLQFLFEYFSETQRNKGNFPGRFSGRQFSNSRSEMNVSTLELGDSALYLCASSFTGTGEGNTIYFGEGSWLTVV.

The V gene is TRBV5-1, the J gene TRBJ2-1, with 9 bases identical to TRBD1. CDR3 length: 15 amino acids. Per germline, CDR1 SGHRS and CDR2 YFSETQ. After removal of 4 bases from V and 5 bases from J, the junction contained 7 bases not matched to a gene. The DNA of the CDR3 is TGCGCCAGCAGCCTCCGGGACAGGGCCGACAATGAGCAGTTCTTC. Protein product: CASSLRDRADNEQFF.

This clonotype was seen at least ten times. The chain combines TRBV29-1 with TRBJ1-1; D may be TRBD1 (5 bases). V lost 4 bases, J lost 2 bases, and 11 bases lay in between. The CDR3 totals 13 residues. The germline CDR1 and CDR2 sequences are SQVTM and ANQGSEA. CDR3 sequence (DNA): TGCAGCGTTGCAGGGTTTGGAAACACTGAAGCTTTCTTT. Translating gives CSVAGFGNTEAFF.

The V call is TRBV15, the J call TRBJ2-7; 11 bases are a match to TRBD2. V shed 4 bases, J shed 2 bases, and the junction held 4 bases outside the gene matches. CDR1 and CDR2 (germline): LNHNV, YYDKDF (reference sequence). The CDR3 extends over 15 amino acids. The CDR3 DNA follows: TGTGCCACCAGCACCGGGACTAGCGGAACCTACGAGCAGTACTTC. Amino acid sequence: CATSTGTSGTYEQYF.

This clonotype was observed at least ten times. V and J are TRBV11-3 and TRBJ1-1, with no clear D. Germline V gene lookup returns CDR1 SGHNT and CDR2 YENEEA. CDR3 size: 15 residues. V was trimmed by 4 bases and J by 1 base, leaving 13 bases between them. The CDR3 DNA reads as TGTGCCAGCAGCTCCCCGTGGGCGGGGAACACTGAAGCTTTCTTT. Residues: CASSSPWAGNTEAFF.

Only a few counts were recorded for this clonotype. The rearrangement joins TRBV30 to TRBJ1-1, with unresolved D. The CDR3 is made up of 13 amino acids. Trimming shortened V by 2 bases and J by 0 bases, and 7 bases separated the two germline ends. Germline assignment: CDR1 GTSNPN and CDR2 SVGIG (reference sequence). Here the CDR3 DNA reads TGTGCCTGGAGTTCCGCACTGAACACTGAAGCTTTCTTT. Translated: CAWSSALNTEAFF.

This chain uses TRBV9 with TRBJ1-3; unclear D gene. V gave up 0 bases and J gave up 0 bases, with 7 bases separating them. The length of the CDR3 is 15 residues. CDR1 and CDR2 from the germline V gene are SGDLS and YYNGEE. CDR3 nucleotide sequence: TGTGCCAGCAGCGTAGATCAGGTCTCTGGAAACACCATATATTTT. It yields the protein CASSVDQVSGNTIYF.

As regards this clonotype: This may stem from a read error, because a much larger clone lies one nucleotide away. The gene calls are TRBV5-6 and TRBJ2-5, with a weak D call TRBD1 (5 bases). CDR3 length: 13 amino acids. The germline V gene encodes CDR1 SGHDT and CDR2 YYEEEE. This CDR3 reads CAGSFSRVETQYF. The CDR3 region has the DNA TGTGCCGGCAGCTTTTCCAGGGTAGAGACCCAGTACTTC.

The chain joins TRBV2 to TRBJ2-7; 7 positions match TRBD1. Trimming at V came to 2 bases and at J to 7 bases, leaving 11 bases not matched to a gene. There are 15 residues in the CDR3. CDR1 and CDR2 (germline): SNHLY, FYNNEI. This CDR3 reads CASSERQGDLGEQYF. CDR3 DNA sequence: TGTGCCAGCAGTGAAAGGCAGGGGGACCTAGGTGAGCAGTACTTC.

This clonotype was counted a single time. This chain links TRBV29-1 with TRBJ2-7, with D perhaps TRBD2 (5 bases). Trimming shortened V by 8 bases and J by 2 bases, and 10 bases separated the two germline ends. The CDR3 is 11 amino acids. CDR1 and CDR2 from the germline V gene are SQVTM and ANQGSEA. The CDR3 DNA follows: TGCAGCCGGAGGCAAACCTACGAGCAGTACTTC. This sequence encodes CSRRQTYEQYF.

This clonotype was detected only once. The chain has TRBV5-4 and TRBJ2-7, with TRBD1 identical over 9 bases. V shed 4 bases and J 5 bases; nucleotides not matched to a gene: 7. The CDR3 covers 14 residues. CDR1 is SGHNT, CDR2 YYREEE, per germline (reference sequence). The DNA for the CDR3 is TGTGCCAGCAGCGGCGGACAGGGGAGGAACGAGCAGTACTTC. It is translated as CASSGGQGRNEQYF. Complete variable domain (other parts from reference TRBV5-4 and TRBJ2-7): ETGVTQSPTHLIKTRGQQVTLRCSSQSGHNTVSWYQQALGQGPQFIFQYYREEENGRGNFPPRFSGLQFPNYSSELNVNALELDDSALYLCASSGGQGRNEQYFGPGTRLTVT.

The V gene is TRBV7-8, the J gene TRBJ1-2, with D possibly matching TRBD1 (5 bases). CDR1 is SGHVS and CDR2 is FQNEAQ in the germline V gene. Trimming left V 5 bases short and J 7 bases short, with 17 bases between. The CDR3 length is 14 residues. As DNA, the CDR3 is TGTGCCAGCAGCCCTTTACCAGCGGGGCCTGGCTACACCTTC. Residues: CASSPLPAGPGYTF.

This clonotype was seen repeatedly, ten times or more. Here the CDR3 DNA reads TGTGCCACCAGTAATCCTAACTATGGCTACACCTTC. Amino acids: CATSNPNYGYTF. The rearrangement uses TRBV24-1 and TRBJ1-2; D is undetermined. V lost 6 bases to trimming and J lost 0 bases, with 4 bases between them. The CDR3 is 12 residues long. Germline-derived CDR1 and CDR2 are KGHDR and SFDVKD.

This clonotype was recorded once. At one end, the junction sequence differs from germline, possibly due to a read error. The rearrangement uses TRBV7-8 and TRBJ2-5; 7 bases match TRBD1. The CDR3 totals 13 residues. CDR1 SGHVS and CDR2 FQNEAQ come from the germline V gene. CDR3 region: CASSPRGGENQYF. Here the CDR3 DNA reads TGTGCCAGCAGCCCCCGAGGGGGCGAGAACCAGTACTTC.

V usage is TRBV3-1 and J usage is TRBJ1-2; 10 positions match TRBD1. The CDR3 loop spans 14 amino acids. Losses at the gene ends were 1 base for V and 8 bases for J; bases not matched to a gene: 4. The germline V gene has CDR1 LGHDT and CDR2 YNNKEL (reference sequence). CDR3 DNA sequence: TGTGCCAGCAGCCAAGGGGGACAGGGGAGAGGCTACACCTTC. Translating gives CASSQGGQGRGYTF.

This clonotype was counted only a few times. Germline and junction disagree at one end, which may indicate a read error. V is TRBV12-3 or TRBV12-4 and J is TRBJ2-3; D is possibly TRBD2 (6 bases). CDR3 size: 16 residues. The CDR3 sequence is CATSDGRGMLTDTQYF. The CDR3 coding sequence is TGTGCCACCAGTGATGGGCGCGGGATGCTCACAGATACGCAGTATTTT.